The source of this TCR beta chain is a study of T-cell reconstitution after alpha-beta-depleted transplantation in children. Study-level findings and limits: Day-60 TCRbeta diversity that was high in some patients was derived from surviving recipient T cells and thymic progenitors. Newly made T cells mostly supplied T-cell counts and diversity one year after transplant. Several hundred expanded graft clones reportedly gave rise to the alpha-beta T cells present about two months after transplant.

The TCRbeta library was prepared with unique molecular identifiers. TCRdb re-called the PCR reads with MiXCR, one entry per CDR3 protein. The repertoire holds about 240,000 distinct CDR3 sequences, under 30% seen once, with more than 2% in the top ten. CDR3 length: 13 amino acids. V lost 6 bases, J lost 6 bases, and 14 bases lay in between. Germline V gene sequence: CDR1 MNHNS, CDR2 SASEGT. This clonotype occurred a few times. Its antigen is as yet unknown. Sample: PBMCs, taken before TCRalphabeta/CD19-depleted stem cell transplant. V gene TRBV6-1 combines with J gene TRBJ1-2, with D perhaps matching TRBD1 (5 bases). The TCR comes from a girl aged 2 to 9 with Fanconi anemia, due to receive a stem cell transplant. The CDR3 protein is CASSRGWQDGYTF. As DNA, the CDR3 is TGTGCCAGCAGCCGGGGGTGGCAAGATGGCTACACCTTC.